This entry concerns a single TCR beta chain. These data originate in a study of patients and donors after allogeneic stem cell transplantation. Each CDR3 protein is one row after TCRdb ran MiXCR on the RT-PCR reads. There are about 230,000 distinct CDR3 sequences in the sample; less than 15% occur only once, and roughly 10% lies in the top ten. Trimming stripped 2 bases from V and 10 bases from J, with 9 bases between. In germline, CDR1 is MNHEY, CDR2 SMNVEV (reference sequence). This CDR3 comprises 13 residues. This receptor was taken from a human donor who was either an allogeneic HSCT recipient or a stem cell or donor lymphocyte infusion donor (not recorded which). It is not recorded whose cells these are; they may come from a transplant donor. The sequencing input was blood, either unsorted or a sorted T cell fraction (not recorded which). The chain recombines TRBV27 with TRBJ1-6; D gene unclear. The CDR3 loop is CASSLVRESPLHF. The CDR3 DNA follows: TGTGCCAGCAGTTTAGTGAGAGAATCACCCCTCCACTTT.